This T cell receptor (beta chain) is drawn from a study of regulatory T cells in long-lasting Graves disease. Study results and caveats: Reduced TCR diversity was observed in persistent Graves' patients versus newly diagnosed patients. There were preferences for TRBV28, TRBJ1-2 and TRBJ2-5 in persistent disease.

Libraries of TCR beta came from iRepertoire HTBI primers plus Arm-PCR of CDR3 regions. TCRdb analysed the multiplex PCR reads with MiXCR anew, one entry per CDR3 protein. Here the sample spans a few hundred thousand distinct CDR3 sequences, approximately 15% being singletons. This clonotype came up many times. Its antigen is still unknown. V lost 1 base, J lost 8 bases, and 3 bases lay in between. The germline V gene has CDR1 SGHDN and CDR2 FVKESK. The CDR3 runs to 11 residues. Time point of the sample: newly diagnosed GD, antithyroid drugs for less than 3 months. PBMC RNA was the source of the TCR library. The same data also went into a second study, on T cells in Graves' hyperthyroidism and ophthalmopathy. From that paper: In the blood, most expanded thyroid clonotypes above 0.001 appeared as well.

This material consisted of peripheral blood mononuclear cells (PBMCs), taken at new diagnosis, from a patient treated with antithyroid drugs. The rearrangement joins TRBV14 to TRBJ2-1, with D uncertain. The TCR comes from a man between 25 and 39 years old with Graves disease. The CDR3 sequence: CASSQAYEQFF. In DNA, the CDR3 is TGTGCCAGCAGCCAAGCCTATGAGCAGTTCTTC.